Shown below are 27 T cell receptor beta chains from a single sample sequenced in a study of OX40 agonist ivuxolimab in advanced cancers. Generated by immunoSEQ multiplex PCR, the TCRdb table keeps only in-frame clones and is missing some. The profile covers roughly 67,000 clones, with approximately 89% appearing a single time and 0.6% to 0.8% taken by the ten largest. The sequencing here drew on CD4+ or CD8+ T cells sorted from blood, taken in a trial of the OX40 agonist ivuxolimab. The receptors originated from an adult with an advanced solid tumor such as melanoma, head and neck, liver or kidney cancer.

The CDR3 DNA is TGTGCCAGCAGCCCGACAGGCTTTGGAAACACCATATATTTT. This encodes CASSPTGFGNTIYF. The chain joins TRBV7-8 to TRBJ1-3, with D possibly TRBD1 on 6 matching bases. The CDR3 extends over 14 amino acids. V was pared by 5 bases and J by 3 bases, with 11 bases between. The germline V gene encodes CDR1 SGHVS and CDR2 FQNEAQ.

In its sample, this clone was seen a few times. V is TRBV25-1 and J is TRBJ1-3; tentatively, D is TRBD1 (6 bases). The germline CDR1 and CDR2 sequences are MGHDK and SYGVNS. This CDR3 is 15 amino acids long. The V end lost 2 bases, the J end lost 2 bases, and 10 bases lay between the germline ends. As DNA, the CDR3 is TGTGCCAGCAGTGAAGGGGGCGCAGCTGGAAACACCATATATTTT. Translated, it gives CASSEGGAAGNTIYF.

V is TRBV18 and J is TRBJ2-5; TRBD1 or TRBD2 may be the D gene (5 bases each). This CDR3 region has 16 residues. V was pared by 2 bases and J by 5 bases, with 18 bases between. Germline CDR1 reads KGHSH; CDR2 reads LQKENI. The CDR3 sequence is CASSPGTGQTTETQYF. The CDR3 DNA sequence: TGTGCCAGCTCACCAGGGACGGGTCAAACCACGGAGACCCAGTACTTC.

The rearrangement joins TRBV19 to TRBJ2-1; 16 bases are shared with TRBD2. From germline, CDR1 is LNHDA and CDR2 SQIVND (reference sequence). Trimming at V came to 3 bases and at J to 4 bases, leaving 15 bases not matched to a gene. The CDR3 runs to 21 residues. CDR3 coding DNA: TGTGCCAGTAGTATTCGGACCCCGGGACTAGCGGGGGGGGCTCCATACAATGAGCAGTTCTTC. As protein: CASSIRTPGLAGGAPYNEQFF. Combining the CDR3 with reference TRBV19 and TRBJ2-1 gives the whole variable domain DGGITQSPKYLFRKEGQNVTLSCEQNLNHDAMYWYRQDPGQGLRLIYYSQIVNDFQKGDIAEGYSVSREKKESFPLTVTSAQKNPTAFYLCASSIRTPGLAGGAPYNEQFFGPGTRLTVL.

The V gene is TRBV28, the J gene TRBJ1-1; D gene uncertain. The CDR3 is 15 residues long. Per germline, CDR1 MDHEN and CDR2 SYDVKM. V lost 1 base and J 1 base, leaving 10 bases between the germline ends. This CDR3 is CASSLFPSGNTEAFF. DNA of the CDR3: TGTGCCAGCAGTTTATTCCCTTCTGGGAACACTGAAGCTTTCTTT.

This clone was found once. This chain joins TRBV6-5 and TRBJ1-5; no clear D. CDR1 and CDR2 (germline): MNHEY, SVGAGI. V gave up 3 bases and J gave up 6 bases, with 12 bases separating them. The CDR3 runs to 14 residues. The CDR3 coding sequence is TGTGCCAGCAGTTATGGGGATGGTGGTCAGCCCCAGCATTTT. Translated: CASSYGDGGQPQHF.

V is TRBV19 and J is TRBJ2-3; possible D gene TRBD1, 5 bases. Trimming cost V 3 bases and J 5 bases, with 15 bases left between them. The CDR3 covers 15 residues. Looked up from germline, CDR1 is LNHDA and CDR2 is SQIVND (reference sequence). This CDR3 reads CASSMLAGQQDTQYF. CDR3 nucleotide sequence: TGTGCCAGTAGTATGTTGGCAGGGCAGCAAGATACGCAGTATTTT.

In this sample, this clone turned up once. V gene TRBV11-2 combines with J gene TRBJ2-1; weak D call: TRBD1 (5 bases). This CDR3 is 11 amino acids long. Germline V lookup: CDR1 SGHAT, CDR2 FQNNGV. V was shortened by 1 base and J by 10 bases, with 5 bases between the two germline ends. The chain's CDR3 is CASSLGQEQFF. In DNA, the CDR3 is TGTGCCAGCAGCTTAGGACAGGAGCAGTTCTTC.

This clone was observed a handful of times. The rearrangement uses TRBV14 and TRBJ1-4; a weak D match, TRBD1 (5 bases). The germline V gene has CDR1 SGHDN and CDR2 FVKESK. V lost 2 bases, J lost 7 bases, and 23 bases lay in between. The CDR3 is made up of 18 amino acids. Here the CDR3 reads CASSQLFGDKWGFEKLFF. CDR3 nucleotides: TGTGCCAGCAGCCAACTCTTTGGGGATAAATGGGGGTTTGAAAAACTGTTTTTT.

The chain carries TRBV27 and TRBJ2-7; 11 bases match TRBD1. CDR1 MNHEY and CDR2 SMNVEV come from the germline V gene (reference sequence). V trimming: 3 bases; J trimming: 4 bases; junction bases outside the gene matches: 2. The CDR3 is made up of 14 amino acids. CDR3 DNA: TGTGCCAGCAGTTTGGACAGGGGGCAGTACGAGCAGTACTTC. Protein sequence: CASSLDRGQYEQYF.

The V and J genes are TRBV11-2 and TRBJ1-2; tentatively, D is TRBD1 (5 bases). Per germline, CDR1 SGHAT and CDR2 FQNNGV. CDR3 length: 11 residues. V shed 6 bases and J shed 7 bases, with 9 bases lying between them. The CDR3 spells CASRGGTGYTF. As DNA, the CDR3 is TGTGCCAGCAGGGGGGGGACTGGCTACACCTTC.

This clone was seen just once. The CDR3 coding sequence is TGTGCCAGAATGGACAGGGCTGGAAACACCATATATTTT. Its translation is CARMDRAGNTIYF. This sequence joins TRBV7-5 and TRBJ1-3; TRBD1 is the table's D call and was not checked against the DNA. TRBV7-5 represents a pseudogene. CDR3 length: 13 residues.

In this sample, this clone turned up a few times. V is TRBV30 and J is TRBJ1-5; 8 nucleotides agree with TRBD1. The CDR3 totals 14 residues. Per germline, CDR1 GTSNPN and CDR2 SVGIG (reference sequence). V shed 4 bases, J shed 7 bases, and the junction held 9 bases outside the gene matches. CDR3 coding DNA: TGTGCCTGGACCCTTGGACAGGGCCGGCAGCCCCAGCATTTT. Translating it yields CAWTLGQGRQPQHF.

This sequence joins TRBV5-5 and TRBJ2-5, with 7 positions matching TRBD2. Trimming removed 3 bases from V and 1 base from J; junction bases left unmatched: 3. This CDR3 spans 14 amino acids. Per germline, CDR1 SGHKS and CDR2 YYEKEE (reference sequence). CDR3 loop: CASSSLAAQETQYF. The CDR3 DNA follows: TGTGCCAGCAGCTCCCTAGCGGCCCAAGAGACCCAGTACTTC.

The genes are TRBV10-3 and TRBJ1-1; no reliable D call. The CDR3 loop spans 13 amino acids. With 6 bases removed from V and 1 base from J, the gap between germline ends came to 9 bases. CDR1 is ENHRY, CDR2 SYGVKD, per germline. The DNA for the CDR3 is TGTGCCATCAGGAACGGCAGGAACACTGAAGCTTTCTTT. This translates into CAIRNGRNTEAFF.

The V call is TRBV21-1, the J call TRBJ2-1. TRBV21-1 corresponds to a pseudogene. The CDR3 has 18 amino acids. The CDR3 spells CASSSLSQSGTGRNEQFF. CDR3 DNA sequence: TGTGCCAGCAGCTCCCTGTCTCAATCGGGAACAGGGAGGAATGAGCAGTTCTTC.

V gene TRBV9 combines with J gene TRBJ2-3; 11 bases align to TRBD2. Trimming took 7 bases from V and 4 from J; bases not matched to a gene: 8. Germline V gives CDR1 SGDLS, CDR2 YYNGEE. This CDR3 has 15 amino acids. In DNA, the CDR3 is TGTGCCAGCGGGTCCGGGACTAGCGGTCCAGATACGCAGTATTTT. It specifies CASGSGTSGPDTQYF.

The rearrangement uses TRBV6-5 and TRBJ1-2; the match to TRBD1 covers 8 bases. The trim removed 6 bases at V and 7 bases at J, leaving 10 bases unmatched. The CDR3 is 14 amino acids. Germline lookup yields CDR1 MNHEY and CDR2 SVGAGI. CDR3 amino acids: CASREPGQVPGYTF. The DNA for the CDR3 is TGTGCCAGCAGGGAGCCGGGACAGGTTCCTGGCTACACCTTC.

The chain combines TRBV30 with TRBJ2-5; 10 bases align to TRBD2. The V and J ends lost 0 bases and 5 bases, in that order; junction bases with no gene match: 6. This CDR3 has 15 residues. Germline V gives CDR1 GTSNPN, CDR2 SVGIG (reference sequence). CDR3 bases: TGTGCCTGGAGTGTACTAGCGGGGAGCAGGGAGACCCAGTACTTC. Residues: CAWSVLAGSRETQYF.

The chain carries TRBV11-2 and TRBJ2-7; D not resolved. Trimming removed 4 bases at V and 3 bases at J, with 19 bases between. This CDR3 is built from 16 residues. Germline V CDR1 and CDR2: SGHAT, FQNNGV. The CDR3 nucleotides read TGTGCCAGCAGCTCCACTACAGAAGGACGACTCTACGAGCAGTACTTC. As protein: CASSSTTEGRLYEQYF.

Comment on this clone: The identical CDR3 is also encoded by other nucleotide sequences in the sample. The rearrangement uses TRBV4-3 and TRBJ1-5; tentative D call: TRBD1 (5 bases). The CDR3 has 15 residues. The V gene lost 0 bases and the J gene lost 6 bases, with 12 bases spanning the gap. Germline V gene sequence: CDR1 LGHNA, CDR2 YSLEER. Here the CDR3 reads CASSQDLGAVQPQHF. Here the CDR3 DNA reads TGCGCCAGCAGCCAAGATCTAGGGGCGGTTCAGCCCCAGCATTTT.

The chain is built from TRBV6-5 and TRBJ2-1; a weak D match, TRBD1 (5 bases). The length of the CDR3 is 13 residues. V shed 6 bases and J shed 4 bases, with 10 bases lying between them. Germline-derived CDR1 and CDR2 are MNHEY and SVGAGI. The CDR3 DNA sequence: TGTGCCAGCAGGACGACAGCTTACAATGAGCAGTTCTTC. Translation gives CASRTTAYNEQFF.

V and J are TRBV6-1 and TRBJ1-5; D is undetermined. Trimming removed 1 base at V and 0 bases at J, with 7 bases between. CDR3 length equals 15 residues. Germline CDR1 is MNHNS and CDR2 is SASEGT. CDR3 sequence reads: CASSEGQVSNQPQHF. The CDR3 bases are TGTGCCAGCAGTGAAGGCCAGGTTAGCAATCAGCCCCAGCATTTT.

The CDR3 DNA sequence: TGTGCCTGGAAGGCTAGCGGGCCCTACGAGCAGTACTTC. Its protein product is CAWKASGPYEQYF. The chain recombines TRBV30 with TRBJ2-7, with 8 bases fitting TRBD2. The CDR3 extends over 13 amino acids. Germline values: CDR1 GTSNPN, CDR2 SVGIG (reference sequence). Germline trimming cut 4 bases from V and 2 bases from J; bases unmatched to any gene: 4.

This clone has just one count. The chain couples TRBV4-1 to TRBJ1-5; TRBD1 matches 8 bases. CDR1 MGHRA and CDR2 YSYEKL come from the germline V gene. The CDR3 has 15 amino acids. J gave up 5 bases and V 8 bases, and 11 bases lay outside the gene matches. The CDR3 loop reads CASQRLQGADQPQHF. As DNA, the CDR3 is TGCGCCAGCCAGAGACTCCAGGGGGCCGATCAGCCCCAGCATTTT.

The chain is built from TRBV7-2 and TRBJ1-5, with D unclear. CDR3 length: 15 residues. CDR1 and CDR2 from the germline V gene are SGHTA and FQGNSA. Trimming removed 1 base at V and 4 bases at J, with 11 bases between. The CDR3 is CASSLETADNQPQHF. CDR3 in DNA: TGTGCCAGCAGCTTAGAGACGGCGGATAATCAGCCCCAGCATTTT. The variable domain in full, completed from reference TRBV7-2 and TRBJ1-5, reads GAGVSQSPSNKVTEKGKDVELRCDPISGHTALYWYRQSLGQGLEFLIYFQGNSAPDKSGLPSDRFSAERTGGSVSTLTIQRTQQEDSAVYLCASSLETADNQPQHFGDGTRLSIL.

With respect to this clone: This sample also contains other DNA sequences that code for the same CDR3. The genes are TRBV6-5 and TRBJ1-1, with D possibly TRBD1 on 6 matching bases. Trimming removed 6 bases from V and 4 bases from J, with 6 bases in between. The germline CDR1 and CDR2 sequences are MNHEY and SVGAGI. The CDR3 sequence is 11 residues long. The CDR3 DNA reads TGTGCCAGCAGCAGGGGCACTGAAGCTTTCTTT. This codes for CASSRGTEAFF.